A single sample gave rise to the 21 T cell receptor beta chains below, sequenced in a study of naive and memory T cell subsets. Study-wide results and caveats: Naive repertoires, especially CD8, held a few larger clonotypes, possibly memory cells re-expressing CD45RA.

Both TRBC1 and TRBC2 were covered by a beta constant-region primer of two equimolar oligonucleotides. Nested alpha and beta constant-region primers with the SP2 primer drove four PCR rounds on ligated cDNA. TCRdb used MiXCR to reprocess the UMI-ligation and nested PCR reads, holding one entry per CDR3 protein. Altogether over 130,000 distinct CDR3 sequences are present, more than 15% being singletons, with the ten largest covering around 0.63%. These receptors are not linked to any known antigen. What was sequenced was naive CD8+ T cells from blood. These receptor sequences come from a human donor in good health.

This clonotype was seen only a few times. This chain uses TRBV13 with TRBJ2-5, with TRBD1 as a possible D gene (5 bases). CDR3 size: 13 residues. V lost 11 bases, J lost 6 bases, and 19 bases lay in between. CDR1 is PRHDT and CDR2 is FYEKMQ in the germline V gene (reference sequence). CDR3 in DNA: TGTGCCTCAGCAATTGGGGCGCGGCAGACCCAGTACTTC. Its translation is CASAIGARQTQYF. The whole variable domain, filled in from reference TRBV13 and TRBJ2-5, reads AAGVIQSPRHLIKEKRETATLKCYPIPRHDTVYWYQQGPGQDPQFLISFYEKMQSDKGSIPDRFSAQQFSDYHSELNMSSLELGDSALYFCASAIGARQTQYFGPGTRLLVL.

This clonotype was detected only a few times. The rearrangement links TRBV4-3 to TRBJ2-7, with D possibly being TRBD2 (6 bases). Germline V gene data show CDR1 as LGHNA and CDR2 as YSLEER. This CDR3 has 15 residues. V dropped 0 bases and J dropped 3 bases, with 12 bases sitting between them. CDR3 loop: CASSQEGGGNYEQYF. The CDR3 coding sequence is TGCGCCAGCAGCCAAGAGGGTGGCGGGAACTACGAGCAGTACTTC.

CDR3 loop: CASSLDYDQGAFYEQYF. Here the CDR3 DNA reads TGTGCCAGCAGCTTGGACTATGACCAGGGGGCGTTCTACGAGCAGTACTTC. The chain is built from TRBV5-6 and TRBJ2-7; TRBD1 matches 8 bases. CDR1 and CDR2 (germline): SGHDT, YYEEEE. The CDR3 contains 17 residues. V dropped 0 bases and J dropped 3; count of bases not matched to a gene: 11.

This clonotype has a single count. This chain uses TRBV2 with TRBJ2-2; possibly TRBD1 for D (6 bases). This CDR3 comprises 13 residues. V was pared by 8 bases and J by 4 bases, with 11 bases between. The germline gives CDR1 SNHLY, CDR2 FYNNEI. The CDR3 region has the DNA TGTGCCAGCCGAAAGGGGGTCACCGGGGAGCTGTTTTTT. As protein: CASRKGVTGELFF. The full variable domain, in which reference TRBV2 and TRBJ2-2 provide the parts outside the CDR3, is EPEVTQTPSHQVTQMGQEVILRCVPISNHLYFYWYRQILGQKVEFLVSFYNNEISEKSEIFDDQFSVERPDGSNFTLKIRSTKLEDSAMYFCASRKGVTGELFFGEGSRLTVL.

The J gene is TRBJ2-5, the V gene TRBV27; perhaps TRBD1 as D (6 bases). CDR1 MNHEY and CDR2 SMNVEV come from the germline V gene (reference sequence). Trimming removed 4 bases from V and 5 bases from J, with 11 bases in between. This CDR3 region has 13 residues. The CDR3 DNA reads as TGTGCCAGCAGTTACAGGGTTTGGGAGACCCAGTACTTC. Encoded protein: CASSYRVWETQYF.

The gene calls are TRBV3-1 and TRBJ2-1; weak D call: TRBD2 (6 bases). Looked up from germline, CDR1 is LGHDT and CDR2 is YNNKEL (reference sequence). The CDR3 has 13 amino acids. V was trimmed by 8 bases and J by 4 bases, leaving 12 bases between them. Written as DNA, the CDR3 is TGTGCCAGCCACCATCGGGGGTACAATGAGCAGTTCTTC. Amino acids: CASHHRGYNEQFF.

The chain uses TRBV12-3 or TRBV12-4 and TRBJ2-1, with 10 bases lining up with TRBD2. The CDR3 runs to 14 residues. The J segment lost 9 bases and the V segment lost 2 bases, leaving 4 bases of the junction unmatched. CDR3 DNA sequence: TGTGCCAGCAGTTTAAGCGGGAGGGCCGTTGAGCAGTTCTTC. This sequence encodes CASSLSGRAVEQFF.

The CDR3 sequence: CASSPLLAGVGTDTQYF. DNA of the CDR3: TGTGCCAGCAGTCCCCTACTAGCGGGAGTGGGGACAGATACGCAGTATTTT. The gene calls are TRBV6-2 or TRBV6-3 and TRBJ2-3, with TRBD2 matching 11 bases. With V trimmed by 5 bases and J by 3 bases, 10 bases remained unmatched. The CDR3 loop spans 17 amino acids. Germline V gene lookup returns CDR1 MNHEY and CDR2 SVGEGT.

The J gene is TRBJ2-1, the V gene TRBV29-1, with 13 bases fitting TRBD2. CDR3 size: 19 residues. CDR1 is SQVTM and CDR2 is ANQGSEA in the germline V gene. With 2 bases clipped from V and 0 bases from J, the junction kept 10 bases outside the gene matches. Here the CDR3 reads CSVEFGGLAGKGSYNEQFF. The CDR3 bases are TGCAGCGTTGAATTTGGGGGACTAGCGGGGAAGGGCTCCTACAATGAGCAGTTCTTC.

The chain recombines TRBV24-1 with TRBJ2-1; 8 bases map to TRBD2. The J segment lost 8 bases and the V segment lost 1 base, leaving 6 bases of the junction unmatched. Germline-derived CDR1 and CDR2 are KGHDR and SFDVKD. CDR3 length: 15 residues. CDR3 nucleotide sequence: TGTGCCACCAGTGATTTAGAGCGGGAGCGCGATGAGCAGTTCTTC. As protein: CATSDLERERDEQFF.

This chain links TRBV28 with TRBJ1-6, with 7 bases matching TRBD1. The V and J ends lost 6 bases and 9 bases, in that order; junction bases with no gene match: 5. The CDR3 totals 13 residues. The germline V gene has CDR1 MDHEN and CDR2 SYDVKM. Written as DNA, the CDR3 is TGTGCCAGCAGCTCCAGGGGGATTTCACCCCTCCACTTT. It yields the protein CASSSRGISPLHF. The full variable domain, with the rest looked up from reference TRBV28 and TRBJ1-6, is DVKVTQSSRYLVKRTGEKVFLECVQDMDHENMFWYRQDPGLGLRLIYFSYDVKMKEKGDIPEGYSVSREKKERFSLILESASTNQTSMYLCASSSRGISPLHFGNGTRLTVT.

CDR3 residues: CAWSDIRVDFYEQYF. The CDR3 coding sequence is TGTGCCTGGAGTGATATCAGGGTAGATTTCTACGAGCAGTACTTC. V is TRBV30 and J is TRBJ2-7; D may be TRBD1 (5 bases). The germline gives CDR1 GTSNPN, CDR2 SVGIG (reference sequence). V was cut by 1 base and J by 3 bases, with 16 bases left in between. This CDR3 is 15 amino acids long.

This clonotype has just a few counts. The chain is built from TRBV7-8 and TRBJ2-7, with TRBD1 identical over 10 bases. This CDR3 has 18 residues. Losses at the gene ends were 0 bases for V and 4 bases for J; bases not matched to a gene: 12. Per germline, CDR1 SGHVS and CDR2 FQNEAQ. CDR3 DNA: TGTGCCAGCAGCTTAGCGTTAGGGGGACAGGGGTTGTTTTACGAGCAGTACTTC. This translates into CASSLALGGQGLFYEQYF. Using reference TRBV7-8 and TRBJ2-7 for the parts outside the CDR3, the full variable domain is GAGVSQSPRYKVAKRGQDVALRCDPISGHVSLFWYQQALGQGPEFLTYFQNEAQLDKSGLPSDRFFAERPEGSVSTLKIQRTQQEDSAVYLCASSLALGGQGLFYEQYFGPGTRLTVT.

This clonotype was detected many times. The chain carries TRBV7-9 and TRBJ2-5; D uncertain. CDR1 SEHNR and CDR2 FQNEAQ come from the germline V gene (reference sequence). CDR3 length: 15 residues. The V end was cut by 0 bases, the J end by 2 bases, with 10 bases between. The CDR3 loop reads CASSLAVGAQETQYF. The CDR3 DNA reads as TGTGCCAGCAGCTTAGCTGTTGGTGCTCAAGAGACCCAGTACTTC.

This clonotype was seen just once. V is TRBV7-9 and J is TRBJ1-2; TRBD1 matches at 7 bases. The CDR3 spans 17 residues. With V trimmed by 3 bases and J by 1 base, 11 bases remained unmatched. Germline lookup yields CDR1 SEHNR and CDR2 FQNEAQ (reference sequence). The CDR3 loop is CASSFSTRQGYNYGYTF. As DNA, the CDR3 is TGTGCCAGCAGCTTCTCCACCCGACAGGGATATAACTATGGCTACACCTTC. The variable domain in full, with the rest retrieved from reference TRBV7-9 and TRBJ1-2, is DTGVSQNPRHKITKRGQNVTFRCDPISEHNRLYWYRQTLGQGPEFLTYFQNEAQLEKSRLLSDRFSAERPKGSFSTLEIQRTEQGDSAMYLCASSFSTRQGYNYGYTFGSGTRLTVV.

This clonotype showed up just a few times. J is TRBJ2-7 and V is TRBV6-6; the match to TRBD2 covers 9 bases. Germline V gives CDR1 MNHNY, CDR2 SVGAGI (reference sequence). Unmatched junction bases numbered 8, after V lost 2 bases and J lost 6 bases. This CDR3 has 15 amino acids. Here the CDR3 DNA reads TGTGCCAGCAGTTACATGTCGGGACTAGCATCCGAGCAGTACTTC. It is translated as CASSYMSGLASEQYF.

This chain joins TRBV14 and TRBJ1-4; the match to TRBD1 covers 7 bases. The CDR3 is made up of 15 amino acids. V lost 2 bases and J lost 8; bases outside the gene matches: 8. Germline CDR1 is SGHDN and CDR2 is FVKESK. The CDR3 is CASSQLQGRGEKLFF. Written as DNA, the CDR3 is TGTGCCAGCAGCCAACTACAGGGGCGAGGCGAAAAACTGTTTTTT.

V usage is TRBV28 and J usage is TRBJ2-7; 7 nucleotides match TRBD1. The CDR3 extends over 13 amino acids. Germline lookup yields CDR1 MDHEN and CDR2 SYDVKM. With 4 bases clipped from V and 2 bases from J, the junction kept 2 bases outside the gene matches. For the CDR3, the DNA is TGTGCCAGCAGTTACGGGACAGCCTACGAGCAGTACTTC. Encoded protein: CASSYGTAYEQYF.

CDR3 in DNA: TGTGCCAGCAGTACGACAGGCTACGAGCAGTACTTC. Residues: CASSTTGYEQYF. The chain is built from TRBV27 and TRBJ2-7; TRBD1 is a possible D gene (6 bases). CDR3 length: 12 amino acids. Trimming pared 5 bases from V and 3 bases from J, leaving 8 bases between. The V gene's germline CDR1 is MNHEY and CDR2 SMNVEV (reference sequence).

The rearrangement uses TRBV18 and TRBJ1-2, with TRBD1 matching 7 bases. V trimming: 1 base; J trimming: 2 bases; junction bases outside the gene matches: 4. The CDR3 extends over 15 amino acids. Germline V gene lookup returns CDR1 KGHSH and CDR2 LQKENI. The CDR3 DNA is TGTGCCAGCTCACCACTCGGACAGGAAAACTATGGCTACACCTTC. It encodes CASSPLGQENYGYTF.

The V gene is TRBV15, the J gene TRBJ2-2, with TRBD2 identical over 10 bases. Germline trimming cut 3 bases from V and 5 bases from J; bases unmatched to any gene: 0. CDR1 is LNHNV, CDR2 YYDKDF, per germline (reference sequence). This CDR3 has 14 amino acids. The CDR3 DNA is TGTGCCACCAGCAGGACTAGCGGGACCGGGGAGCTGTTTTTT. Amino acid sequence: CATSRTSGTGELFF.